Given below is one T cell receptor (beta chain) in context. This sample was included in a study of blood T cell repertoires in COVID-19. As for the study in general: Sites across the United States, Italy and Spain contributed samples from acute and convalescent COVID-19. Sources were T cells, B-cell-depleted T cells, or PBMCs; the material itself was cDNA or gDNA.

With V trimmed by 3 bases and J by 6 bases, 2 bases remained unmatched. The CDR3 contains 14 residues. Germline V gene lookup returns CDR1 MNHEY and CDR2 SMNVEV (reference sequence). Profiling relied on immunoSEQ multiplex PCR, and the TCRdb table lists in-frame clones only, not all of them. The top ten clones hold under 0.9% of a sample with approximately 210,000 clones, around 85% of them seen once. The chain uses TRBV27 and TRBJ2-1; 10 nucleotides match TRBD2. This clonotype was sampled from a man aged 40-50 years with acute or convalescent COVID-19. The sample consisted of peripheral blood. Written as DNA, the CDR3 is TGTGCCAGCAGTTTGTGGACTAGCGGCAATGAGCAGTTCTTC. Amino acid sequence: CASSLWTSGNEQFF.